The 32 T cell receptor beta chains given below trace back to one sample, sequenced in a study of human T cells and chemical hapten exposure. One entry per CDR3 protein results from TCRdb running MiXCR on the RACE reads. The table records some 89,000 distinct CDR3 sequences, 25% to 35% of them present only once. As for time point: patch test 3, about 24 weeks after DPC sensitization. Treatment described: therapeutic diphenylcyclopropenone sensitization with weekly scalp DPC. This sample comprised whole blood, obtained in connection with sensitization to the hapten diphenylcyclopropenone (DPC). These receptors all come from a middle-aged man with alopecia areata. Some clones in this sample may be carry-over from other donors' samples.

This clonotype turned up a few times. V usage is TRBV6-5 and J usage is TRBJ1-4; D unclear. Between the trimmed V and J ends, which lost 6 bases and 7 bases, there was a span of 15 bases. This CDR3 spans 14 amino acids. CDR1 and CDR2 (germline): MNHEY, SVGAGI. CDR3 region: CASSPGRAGEKLFF. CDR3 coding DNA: TGTGCCAGCAGCCCCGGGAGGGCGGGTGAAAAACTGTTTTTT.

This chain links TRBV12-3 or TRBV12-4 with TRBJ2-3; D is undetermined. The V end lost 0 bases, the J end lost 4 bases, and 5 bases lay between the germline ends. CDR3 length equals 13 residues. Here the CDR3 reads CASSLAPADTQYF. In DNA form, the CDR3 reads TGTGCCAGCAGTTTAGCTCCCGCAGATACGCAGTATTTT.

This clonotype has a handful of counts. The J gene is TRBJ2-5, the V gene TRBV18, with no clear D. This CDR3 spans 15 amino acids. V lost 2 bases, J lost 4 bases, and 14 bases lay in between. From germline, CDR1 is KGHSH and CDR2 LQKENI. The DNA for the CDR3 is TGTGCCAGCTCACCAATAGGCGAGGTACCAGAGACCCAGTACTTC. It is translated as CASSPIGEVPETQYF.

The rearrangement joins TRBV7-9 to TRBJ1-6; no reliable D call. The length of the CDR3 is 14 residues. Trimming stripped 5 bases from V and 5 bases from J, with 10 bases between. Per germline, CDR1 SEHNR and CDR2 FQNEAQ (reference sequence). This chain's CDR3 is CASSPPQHNSPLHF. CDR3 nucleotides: TGTGCCAGCAGCCCGCCGCAGCATAATTCACCCCTCCACTTT. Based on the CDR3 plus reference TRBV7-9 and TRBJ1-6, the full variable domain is DTGVSQNPRHKITKRGQNVTFRCDPISEHNRLYWYRQTLGQGPEFLTYFQNEAQLEKSRLLSDRFSAERPKGSFSTLEIQRTEQGDSAMYLCASSPPQHNSPLHFGNGTRLTVT.

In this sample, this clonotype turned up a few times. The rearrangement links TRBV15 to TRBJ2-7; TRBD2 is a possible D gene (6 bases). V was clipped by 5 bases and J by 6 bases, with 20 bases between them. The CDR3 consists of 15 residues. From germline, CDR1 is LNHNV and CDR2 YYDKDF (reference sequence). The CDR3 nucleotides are TGTGCCACCAGCGGGCCTAGCGTTCTGTCGGGCGAGCAGTACTTC. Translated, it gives CATSGPSVLSGEQYF.

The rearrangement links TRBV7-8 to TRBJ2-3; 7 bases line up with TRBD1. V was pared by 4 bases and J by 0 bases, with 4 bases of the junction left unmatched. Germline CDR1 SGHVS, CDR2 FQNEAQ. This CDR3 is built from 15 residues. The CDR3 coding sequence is TGTGCCAGCAGCTCCGACAGGGAGAGCACAGATACGCAGTATTTT. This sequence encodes CASSSDRESTDTQYF.

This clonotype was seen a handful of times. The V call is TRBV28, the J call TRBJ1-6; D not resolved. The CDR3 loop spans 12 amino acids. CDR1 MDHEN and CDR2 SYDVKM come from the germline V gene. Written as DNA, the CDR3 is TGTGCTACGGGAGGGTCTAATTCACCCCTCCACTTT. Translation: CATGGSNSPLHF.

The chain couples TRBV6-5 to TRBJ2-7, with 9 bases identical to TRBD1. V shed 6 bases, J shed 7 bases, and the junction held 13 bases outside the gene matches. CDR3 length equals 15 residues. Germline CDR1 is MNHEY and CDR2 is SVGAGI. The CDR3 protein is CASRRKGQGAGEQYF. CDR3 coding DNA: TGTGCCAGCAGAAGAAAGGGACAGGGCGCGGGGGAGCAGTACTTC.

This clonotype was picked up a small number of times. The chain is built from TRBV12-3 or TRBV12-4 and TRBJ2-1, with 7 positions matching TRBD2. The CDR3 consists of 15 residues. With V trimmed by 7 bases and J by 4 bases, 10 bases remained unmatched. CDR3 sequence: CASTAPIGGYNEQFF. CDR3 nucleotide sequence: TGTGCCAGCACTGCCCCCATCGGGGGGTACAATGAGCAGTTCTTC.

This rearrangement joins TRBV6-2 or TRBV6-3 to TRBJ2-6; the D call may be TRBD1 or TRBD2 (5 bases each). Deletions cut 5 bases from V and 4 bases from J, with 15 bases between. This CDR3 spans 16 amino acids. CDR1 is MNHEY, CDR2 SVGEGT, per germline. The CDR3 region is CASSPSRGVGANVLTF. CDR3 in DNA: TGTGCCAGCAGTCCTTCGCGAGGGGTCGGGGCCAACGTCCTGACTTTC.

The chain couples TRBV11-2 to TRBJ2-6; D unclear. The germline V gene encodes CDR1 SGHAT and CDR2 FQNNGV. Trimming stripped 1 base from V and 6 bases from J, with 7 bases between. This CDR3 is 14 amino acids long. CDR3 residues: CASSLVPAANVLTF. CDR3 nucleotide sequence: TGTGCCAGCAGCTTAGTCCCAGCGGCCAACGTCCTGACTTTC. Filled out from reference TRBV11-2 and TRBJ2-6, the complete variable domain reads EAGVAQSPRYKIIEKRQSVAFWCNPISGHATLYWYQQILGQGPKLLIQFQNNGVVDDSQLPKDRFSAERLKGVDSTLKIQPAKLEDSAVYLCASSLVPAANVLTFGAGSRLTVL.

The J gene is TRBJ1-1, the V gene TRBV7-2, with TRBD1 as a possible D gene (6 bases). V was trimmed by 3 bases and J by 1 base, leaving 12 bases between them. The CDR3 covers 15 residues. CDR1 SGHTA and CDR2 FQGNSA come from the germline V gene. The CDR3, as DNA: TGTGCCAGCAGCTTTACAGGGCAGTGGAACACTGAAGCTTTCTTT. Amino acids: CASSFTGQWNTEAFF.

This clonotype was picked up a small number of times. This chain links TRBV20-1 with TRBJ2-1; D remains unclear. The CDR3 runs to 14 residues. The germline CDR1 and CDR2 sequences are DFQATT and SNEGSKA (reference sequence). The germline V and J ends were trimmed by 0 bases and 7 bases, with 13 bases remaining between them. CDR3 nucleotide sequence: TGCAGTGCTAGAGAGAAAACCCGAGGAAATGAGCAGTTCTTC. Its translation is CSAREKTRGNEQFF.

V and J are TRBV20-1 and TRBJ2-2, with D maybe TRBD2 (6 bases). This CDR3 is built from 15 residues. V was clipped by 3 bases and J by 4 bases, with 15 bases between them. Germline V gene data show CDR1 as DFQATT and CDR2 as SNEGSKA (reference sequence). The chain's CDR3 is CSASGTLVSTGELFF. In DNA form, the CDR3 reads TGCAGTGCTAGCGGGACTCTCGTTAGCACCGGGGAGCTGTTTTTT.

DNA for the CDR3: TGTGCCAGCAGTGACCTACTACGCTCGGGCCCCACAGATACGCAGTATTTT. It translates to CASSDLLRSGPTDTQYF. V gene TRBV6-1 combines with J gene TRBJ2-3; D remains ambiguous. The CDR3 length is 17 residues. With 3 bases removed from V and 2 bases from J, the gap between germline ends came to 18 bases. Germline V gene data show CDR1 as MNHNS and CDR2 as SASEGT.

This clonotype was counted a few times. Here the CDR3 DNA reads TGTGCCAGCAGCGGGGGGGACGGGATGAACACTGAAGCTTTCTTT. This encodes CASSGGDGMNTEAFF. This chain uses TRBV7-9 with TRBJ1-1, with D possibly matching TRBD1 (5 bases). The CDR3 has 15 residues. Germline V gene lookup returns CDR1 SEHNR and CDR2 FQNEAQ (reference sequence). V shed 5 bases and J shed 0 bases, with 13 bases lying between them.

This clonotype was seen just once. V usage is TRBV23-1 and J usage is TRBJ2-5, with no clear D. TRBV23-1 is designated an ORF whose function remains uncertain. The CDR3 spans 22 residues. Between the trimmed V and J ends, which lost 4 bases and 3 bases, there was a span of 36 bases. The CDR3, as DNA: TGCGCCAGCAGTCCTCGCACCCCGACATACACCGATCTCATGGACCCTGAAGAGACCCAGTACTTC. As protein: CASSPRTPTYTDLMDPEETQYF.

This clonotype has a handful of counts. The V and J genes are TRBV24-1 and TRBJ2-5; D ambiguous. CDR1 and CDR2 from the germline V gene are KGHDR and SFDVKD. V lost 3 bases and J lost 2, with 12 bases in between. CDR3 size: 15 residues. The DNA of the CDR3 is TGTGCCACCAGTGATCCTAATCCAGGACAAGAGACCCAGTACTTC. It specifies CATSDPNPGQETQYF.

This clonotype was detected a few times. Written as DNA, the CDR3 is TGTGCCAGCAGTCGTCTGGGGGGCAATCAGCCCCAGCATTTT. This encodes CASSRLGGNQPQHF. V and J are TRBV27 and TRBJ1-5; possible D gene TRBD1, 5 bases. The CDR3 extends over 14 amino acids. Per germline, CDR1 MNHEY and CDR2 SMNVEV (reference sequence). V lost 5 bases, J lost 2 bases, and 10 bases lay in between.

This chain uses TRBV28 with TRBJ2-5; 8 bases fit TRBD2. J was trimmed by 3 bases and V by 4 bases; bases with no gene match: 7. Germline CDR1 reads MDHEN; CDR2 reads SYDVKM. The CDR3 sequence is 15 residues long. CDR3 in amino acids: CASSSERERKETQYF. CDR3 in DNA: TGTGCCAGCAGTTCGGAGCGGGAGCGGAAAGAGACCCAGTACTTC.

The CDR3 spells CASSPFRQGESTDTQYF. DNA of the CDR3: TGTGCCAGCAGCCCCTTTAGACAGGGGGAGAGCACAGATACGCAGTATTTT. J is TRBJ2-3 and V is TRBV7-8, with 9 bases fitting TRBD1. V dropped 5 bases and J dropped 0; count of bases not matched to a gene: 9. CDR3 size: 17 residues. Looked up from germline, CDR1 is SGHVS and CDR2 is FQNEAQ.

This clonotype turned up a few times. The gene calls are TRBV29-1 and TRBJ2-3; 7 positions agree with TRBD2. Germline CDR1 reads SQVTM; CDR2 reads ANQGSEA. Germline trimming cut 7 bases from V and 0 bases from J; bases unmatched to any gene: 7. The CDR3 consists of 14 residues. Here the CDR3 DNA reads TGCAGCGCCCTAGCGGAGCTTAGCACAGATACGCAGTATTTT. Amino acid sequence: CSALAELSTDTQYF.

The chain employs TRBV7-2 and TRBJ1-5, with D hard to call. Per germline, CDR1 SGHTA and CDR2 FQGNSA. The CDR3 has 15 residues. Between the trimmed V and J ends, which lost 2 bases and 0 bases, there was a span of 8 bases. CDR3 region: CASSLIINSNQPQHF. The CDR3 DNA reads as TGTGCCAGCAGCTTAATCATTAATAGCAATCAGCCCCAGCATTTT. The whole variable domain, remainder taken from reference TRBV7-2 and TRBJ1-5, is GAGVSQSPSNKVTEKGKDVELRCDPISGHTALYWYRQSLGQGLEFLIYFQGNSAPDKSGLPSDRFSAERTGGSVSTLTIQRTQQEDSAVYLCASSLIINSNQPQHFGDGTRLSIL.

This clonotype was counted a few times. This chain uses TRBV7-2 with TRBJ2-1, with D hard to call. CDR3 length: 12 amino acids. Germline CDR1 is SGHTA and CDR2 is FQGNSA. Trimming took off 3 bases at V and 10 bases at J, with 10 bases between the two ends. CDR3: CASSLDGFEQFF. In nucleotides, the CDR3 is TGTGCCAGCAGCTTGGATGGGTTCGAGCAGTTCTTC. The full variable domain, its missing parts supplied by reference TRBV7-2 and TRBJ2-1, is GAGVSQSPSNKVTEKGKDVELRCDPISGHTALYWYRQSLGQGLEFLIYFQGNSAPDKSGLPSDRFSAERTGGSVSTLTIQRTQQEDSAVYLCASSLDGFEQFFGPGTRLTVL.

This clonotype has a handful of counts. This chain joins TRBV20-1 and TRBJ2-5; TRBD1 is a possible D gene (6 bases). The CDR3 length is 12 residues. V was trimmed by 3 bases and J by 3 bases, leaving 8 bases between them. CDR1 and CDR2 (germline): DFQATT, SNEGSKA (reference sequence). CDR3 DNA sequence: TGCAGTGCTAGTGCAGGGGAAGAGACCCAGTACTTC. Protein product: CSASAGEETQYF.

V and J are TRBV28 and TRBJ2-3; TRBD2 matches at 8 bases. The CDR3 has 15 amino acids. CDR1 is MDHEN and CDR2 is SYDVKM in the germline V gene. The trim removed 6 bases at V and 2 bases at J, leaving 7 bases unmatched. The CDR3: CASSTTSGPTDTQYF. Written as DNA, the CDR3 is TGTGCCAGCAGCACCACTAGCGGCCCCACAGATACGCAGTATTTT.

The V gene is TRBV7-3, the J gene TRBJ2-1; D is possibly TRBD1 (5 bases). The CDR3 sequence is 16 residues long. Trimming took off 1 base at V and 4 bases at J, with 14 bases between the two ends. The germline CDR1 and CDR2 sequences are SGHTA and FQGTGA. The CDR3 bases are TGTGCCAGCAGCTTAAGGGGAACGGCAGGGTACAATGAGCAGTTCTTC. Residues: CASSLRGTAGYNEQFF.

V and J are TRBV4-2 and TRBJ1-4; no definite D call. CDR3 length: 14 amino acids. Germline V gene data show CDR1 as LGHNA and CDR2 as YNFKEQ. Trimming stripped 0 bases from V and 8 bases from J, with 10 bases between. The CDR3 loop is CASSQDKGTEKLFF. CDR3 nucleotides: TGTGCCAGCAGCCAAGATAAGGGAACCGAAAAACTGTTTTTT.

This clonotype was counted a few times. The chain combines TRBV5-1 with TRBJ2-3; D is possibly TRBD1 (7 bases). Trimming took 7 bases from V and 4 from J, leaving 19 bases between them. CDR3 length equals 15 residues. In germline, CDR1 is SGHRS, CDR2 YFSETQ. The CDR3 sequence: CASGQEGARADTQYF. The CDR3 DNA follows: TGCGCCAGCGGACAGGAGGGGGCAAGGGCAGATACGCAGTATTTT.

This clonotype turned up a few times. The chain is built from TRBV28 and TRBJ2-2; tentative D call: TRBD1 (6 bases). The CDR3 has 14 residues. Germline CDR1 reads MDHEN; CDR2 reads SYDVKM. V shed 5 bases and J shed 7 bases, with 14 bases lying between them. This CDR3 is CASSRNREGGELFF. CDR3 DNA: TGTGCCAGCAGTCGTAACAGGGAAGGCGGGGAGCTGTTTTTT.

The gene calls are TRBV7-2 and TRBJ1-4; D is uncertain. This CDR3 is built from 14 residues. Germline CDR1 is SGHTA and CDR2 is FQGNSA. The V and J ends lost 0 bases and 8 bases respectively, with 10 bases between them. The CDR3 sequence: CASSLAGLGEKLFF. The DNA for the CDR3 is TGTGCCAGCAGCTTAGCAGGGCTCGGGGAAAAACTGTTTTTT.

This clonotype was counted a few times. The CDR3 nucleotides are TGTGCCAGCAGCCCCGACAGGGGGTTGGCCGGGGAGCTGTTTTTT. Protein: CASSPDRGLAGELFF. The chain uses TRBV7-6 and TRBJ2-2, with 9 bases that match TRBD1. CDR1 is SGHVS and CDR2 is FNYEAQ in the germline V gene. The CDR3 extends over 15 amino acids. Losses at the gene ends were 5 bases for V and 6 bases for J; bases not matched to a gene: 7.